This T cell receptor (beta chain) was documented in a study of blood T cell repertoires in COVID-19. TCRdb keeps only in-frame clones here, not all; method: immunoSEQ multiplex PCR. The data show roughly 100,000 clones, with 88% seen just once and around 2% held by the top ten. Seattle researchers signed up patients amid active infection and tracked them longitudinally. CDR3 size: 17 residues. Looked up from germline, CDR1 is MNHNY and CDR2 is SVGAGI (reference sequence). Trimming stripped 5 bases from V and 5 bases from J, with 24 bases between. The sequence was obtained from a man aged 50-59 years with COVID-19, enrolled during active disease. This sequence joins TRBV6-6 and TRBJ2-5, with a weak D call TRBD1 (5 bases). The specimen was peripheral blood. In DNA, the CDR3 is TGTGCCAGCAGTCAAATTCCGGGCTCAGGGTTTTTTGAGACCCAGTACTTC. Translated: CASSQIPGSGFFETQYF.